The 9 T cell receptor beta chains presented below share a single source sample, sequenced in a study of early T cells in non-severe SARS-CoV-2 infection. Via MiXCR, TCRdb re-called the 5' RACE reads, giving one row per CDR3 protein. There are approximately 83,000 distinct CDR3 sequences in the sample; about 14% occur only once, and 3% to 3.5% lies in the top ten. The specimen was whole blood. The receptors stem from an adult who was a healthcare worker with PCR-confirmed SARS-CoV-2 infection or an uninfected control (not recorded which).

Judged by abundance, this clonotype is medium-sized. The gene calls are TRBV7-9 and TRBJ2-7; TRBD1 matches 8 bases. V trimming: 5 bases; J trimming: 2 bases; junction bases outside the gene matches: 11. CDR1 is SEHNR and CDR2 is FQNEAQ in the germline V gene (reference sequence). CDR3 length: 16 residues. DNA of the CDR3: TGTGCCAGCAGCCCTAGTCTCCCGGGACAGGCCTACGAGCAGTACTTC. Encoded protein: CASSPSLPGQAYEQYF.

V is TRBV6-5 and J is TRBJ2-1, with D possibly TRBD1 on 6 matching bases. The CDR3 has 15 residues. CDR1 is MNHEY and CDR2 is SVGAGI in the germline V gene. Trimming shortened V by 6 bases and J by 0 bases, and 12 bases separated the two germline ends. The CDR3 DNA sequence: TGTGCCAGCAGAACCGGGACACTCTCCTACAATGAGCAGTTCTTC. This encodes CASRTGTLSYNEQFF.

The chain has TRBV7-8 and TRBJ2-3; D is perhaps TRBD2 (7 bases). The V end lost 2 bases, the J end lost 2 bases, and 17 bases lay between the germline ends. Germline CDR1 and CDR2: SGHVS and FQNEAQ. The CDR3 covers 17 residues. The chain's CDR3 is CASSLPLEGGPTDTQYF. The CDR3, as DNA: TGTGCCAGCAGCTTACCCCTTGAGGGGGGGCCCACAGATACGCAGTATTTT.

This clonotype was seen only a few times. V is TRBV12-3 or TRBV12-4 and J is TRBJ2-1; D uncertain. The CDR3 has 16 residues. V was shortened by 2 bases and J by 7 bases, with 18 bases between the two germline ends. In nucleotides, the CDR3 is TGTGCCAGCAGTTTACTTGGGCCAGGACGATTAAATGAGCAGTTCTTC. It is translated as CASSLLGPGRLNEQFF.

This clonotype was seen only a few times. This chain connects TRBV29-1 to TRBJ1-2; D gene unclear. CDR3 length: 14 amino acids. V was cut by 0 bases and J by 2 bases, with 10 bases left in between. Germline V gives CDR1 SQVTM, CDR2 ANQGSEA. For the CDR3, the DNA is TGCAGCGTTGAAGATCCACAGCGGAACTATGGCTACACCTTC. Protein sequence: CSVEDPQRNYGYTF.

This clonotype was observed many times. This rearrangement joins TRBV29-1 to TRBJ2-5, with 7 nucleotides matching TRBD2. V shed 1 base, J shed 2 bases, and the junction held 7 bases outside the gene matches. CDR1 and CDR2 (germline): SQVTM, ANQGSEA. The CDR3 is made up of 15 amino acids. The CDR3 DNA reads TGCAGCGTTGAAGTAGGACTAGGCCCTCAAGAGACCCAGTACTTC. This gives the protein CSVEVGLGPQETQYF.

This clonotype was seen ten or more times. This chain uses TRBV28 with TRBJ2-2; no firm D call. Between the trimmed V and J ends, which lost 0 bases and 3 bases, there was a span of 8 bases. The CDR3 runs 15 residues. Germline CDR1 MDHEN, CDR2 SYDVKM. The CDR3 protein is CASSLWQEYTGELFF. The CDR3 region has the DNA TGTGCCAGCAGTTTATGGCAGGAGTACACCGGGGAGCTGTTTTTT. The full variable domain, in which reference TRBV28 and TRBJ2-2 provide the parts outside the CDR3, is DVKVTQSSRYLVKRTGEKVFLECVQDMDHENMFWYRQDPGLGLRLIYFSYDVKMKEKGDIPEGYSVSREKKERFSLILESASTNQTSMYLCASSLWQEYTGELFFGEGSRLTVL.

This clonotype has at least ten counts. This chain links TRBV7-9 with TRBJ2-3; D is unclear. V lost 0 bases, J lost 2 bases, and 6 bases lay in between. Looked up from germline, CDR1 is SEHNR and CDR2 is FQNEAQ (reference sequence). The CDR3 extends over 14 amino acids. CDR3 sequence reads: CASSLAAITDTQYF. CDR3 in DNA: TGTGCCAGCAGCTTAGCGGCGATCACAGATACGCAGTATTTT.

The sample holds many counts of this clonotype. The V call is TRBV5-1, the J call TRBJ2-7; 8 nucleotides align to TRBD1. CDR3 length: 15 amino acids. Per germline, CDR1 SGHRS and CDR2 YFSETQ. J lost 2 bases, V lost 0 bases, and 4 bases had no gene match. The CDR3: CASSLGTGNPYEQYF. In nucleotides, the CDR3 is TGCGCCAGCAGCTTGGGGACAGGGAACCCCTACGAGCAGTACTTC.